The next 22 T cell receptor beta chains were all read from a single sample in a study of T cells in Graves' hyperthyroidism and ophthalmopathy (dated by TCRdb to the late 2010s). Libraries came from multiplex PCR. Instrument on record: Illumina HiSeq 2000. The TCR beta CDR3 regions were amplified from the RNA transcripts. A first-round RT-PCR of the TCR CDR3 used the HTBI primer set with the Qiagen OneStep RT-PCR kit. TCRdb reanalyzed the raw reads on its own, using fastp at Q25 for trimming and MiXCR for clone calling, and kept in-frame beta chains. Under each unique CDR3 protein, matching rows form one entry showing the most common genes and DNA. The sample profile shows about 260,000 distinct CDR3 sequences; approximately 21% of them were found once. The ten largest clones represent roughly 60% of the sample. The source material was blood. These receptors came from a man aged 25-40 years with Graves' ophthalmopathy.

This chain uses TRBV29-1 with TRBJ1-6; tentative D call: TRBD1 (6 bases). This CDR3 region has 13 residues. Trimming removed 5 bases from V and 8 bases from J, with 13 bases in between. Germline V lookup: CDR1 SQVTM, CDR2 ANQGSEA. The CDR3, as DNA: TGCAGCGTTCAGGACAGAGGGCATTCACCCCTCCACTTT. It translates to CSVQDRGHSPLHF.

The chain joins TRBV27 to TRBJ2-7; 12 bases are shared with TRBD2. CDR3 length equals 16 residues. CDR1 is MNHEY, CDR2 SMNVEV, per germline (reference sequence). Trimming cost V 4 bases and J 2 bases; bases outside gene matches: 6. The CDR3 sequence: CASSYSRLAGAYEQYF. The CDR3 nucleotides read TGTGCCAGCAGTTACTCAAGACTAGCGGGAGCCTACGAGCAGTACTTC.

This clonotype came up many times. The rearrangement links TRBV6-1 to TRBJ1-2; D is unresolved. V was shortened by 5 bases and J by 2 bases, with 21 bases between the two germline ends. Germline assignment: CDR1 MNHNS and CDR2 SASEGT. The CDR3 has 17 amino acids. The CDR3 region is CASSPDGNRAFNYGYTF. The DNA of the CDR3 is TGTGCCAGCAGTCCAGATGGGAACCGAGCTTTCAACTATGGCTACACCTTC.

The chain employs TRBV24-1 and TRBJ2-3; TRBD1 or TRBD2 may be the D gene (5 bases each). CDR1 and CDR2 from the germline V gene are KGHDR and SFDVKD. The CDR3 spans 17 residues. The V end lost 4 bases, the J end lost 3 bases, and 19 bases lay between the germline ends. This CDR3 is CATSDTAGTKLTDTQYF. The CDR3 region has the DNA TGTGCCACCAGTGACACAGCCGGGACCAAACTTACAGATACGCAGTATTTT.

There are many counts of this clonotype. CDR3: CASSPTGPTLTEAFF. CDR3 bases: TGTGCCAGCAGCCCGACGGGACCTACATTGACTGAAGCTTTCTTT. The chain carries TRBV13 and TRBJ1-1; D possibly corresponds to TRBD1 (5 bases). The CDR3 is 15 amino acids. Germline V gene sequence: CDR1 PRHDT, CDR2 FYEKMQ (reference sequence). V lost 5 bases and J lost 5, with 18 bases in between.

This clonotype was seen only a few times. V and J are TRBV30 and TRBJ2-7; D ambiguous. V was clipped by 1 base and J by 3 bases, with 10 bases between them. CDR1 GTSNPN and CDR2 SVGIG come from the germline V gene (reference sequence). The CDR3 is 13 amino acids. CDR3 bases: TGTGCCTGGAGTGGTATTAAGGGCTACGAGCAGTACTTC. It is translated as CAWSGIKGYEQYF.

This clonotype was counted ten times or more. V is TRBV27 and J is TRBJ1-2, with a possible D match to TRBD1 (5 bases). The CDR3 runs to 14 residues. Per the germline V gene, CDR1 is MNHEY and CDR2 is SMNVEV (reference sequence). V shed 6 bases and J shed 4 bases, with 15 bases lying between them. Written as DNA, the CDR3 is TGTGCCAGCAGCATACGACAGACTAGCTATGGCTACACCTTC. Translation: CASSIRQTSYGYTF.

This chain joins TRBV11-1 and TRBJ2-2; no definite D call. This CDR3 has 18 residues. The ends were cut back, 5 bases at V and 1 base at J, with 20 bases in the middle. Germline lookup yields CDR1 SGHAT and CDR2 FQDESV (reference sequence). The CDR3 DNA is TGTGCCAGCAGCGACAACCTACCGACGAATTTGAACACCGGGGAGCTGTTTTTT. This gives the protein CASSDNLPTNLNTGELFF.

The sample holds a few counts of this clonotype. This chain's CDR3 is CASSKVAGADGELFF. The CDR3 bases are TGTGCCAGCAGTAAAGTAGCGGGAGCTGACGGGGAGCTGTTTTTT. The chain uses TRBV27 and TRBJ2-2; the match to TRBD2 covers 9 bases. This CDR3 comprises 15 residues. Trimming at V came to 5 bases and at J to 7 bases, leaving 8 bases not matched to a gene. Per the germline V gene, CDR1 is MNHEY and CDR2 is SMNVEV (reference sequence).

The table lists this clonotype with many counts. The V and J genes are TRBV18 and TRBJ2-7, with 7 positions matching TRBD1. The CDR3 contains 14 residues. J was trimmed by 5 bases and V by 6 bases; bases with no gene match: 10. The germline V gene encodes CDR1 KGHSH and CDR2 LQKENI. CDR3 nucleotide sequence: TGTGCCAGCTCCGTTCTCGGGACAGAGGACGAGCAGTACTTC. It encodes CASSVLGTEDEQYF.

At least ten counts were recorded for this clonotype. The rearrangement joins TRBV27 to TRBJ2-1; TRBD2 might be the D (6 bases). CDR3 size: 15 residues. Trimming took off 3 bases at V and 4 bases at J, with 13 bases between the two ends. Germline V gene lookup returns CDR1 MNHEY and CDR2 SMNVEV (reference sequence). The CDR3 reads CASSFLGSSYNEQFF. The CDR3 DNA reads TGTGCCAGCAGTTTTCTCGGGAGTTCATACAATGAGCAGTTCTTC.

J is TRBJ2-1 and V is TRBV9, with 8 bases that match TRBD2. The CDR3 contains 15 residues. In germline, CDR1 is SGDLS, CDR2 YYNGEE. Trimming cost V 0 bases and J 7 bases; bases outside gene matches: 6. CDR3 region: CASSVGGLVSNEQFF. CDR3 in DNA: TGTGCCAGCAGCGTAGGGGGACTAGTTTCAAATGAGCAGTTCTTC.

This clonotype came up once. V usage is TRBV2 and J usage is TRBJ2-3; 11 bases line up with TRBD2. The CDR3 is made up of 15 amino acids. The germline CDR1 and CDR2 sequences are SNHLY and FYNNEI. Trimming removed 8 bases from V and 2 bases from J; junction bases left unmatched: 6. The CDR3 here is CASAGSGRATDTQYF. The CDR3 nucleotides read TGTGCCAGCGCTGGTAGCGGGAGGGCCACAGATACGCAGTATTTT.

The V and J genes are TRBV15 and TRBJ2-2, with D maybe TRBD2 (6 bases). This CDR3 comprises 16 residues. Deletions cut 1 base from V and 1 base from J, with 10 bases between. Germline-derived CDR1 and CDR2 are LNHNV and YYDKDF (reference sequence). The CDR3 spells CATSRGDGRNTGELFF. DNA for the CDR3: TGTGCCACCAGCAGAGGGGACGGGAGGAACACCGGGGAGCTGTTTTTT.

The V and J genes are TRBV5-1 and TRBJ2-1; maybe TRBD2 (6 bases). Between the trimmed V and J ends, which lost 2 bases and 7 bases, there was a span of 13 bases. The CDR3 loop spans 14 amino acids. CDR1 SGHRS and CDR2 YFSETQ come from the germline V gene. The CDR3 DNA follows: TGCGCCAGCAGCTTCGCGGGGCAGCCGAATGAGCAGTTCTTC. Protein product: CASSFAGQPNEQFF.

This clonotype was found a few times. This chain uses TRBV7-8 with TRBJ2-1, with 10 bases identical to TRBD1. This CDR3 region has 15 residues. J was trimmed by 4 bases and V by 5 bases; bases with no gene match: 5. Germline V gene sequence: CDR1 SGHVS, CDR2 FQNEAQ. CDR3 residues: CASSPDRGLYNEQFF. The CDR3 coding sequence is TGTGCCAGCAGCCCAGACAGGGGGCTTTACAATGAGCAGTTCTTC.

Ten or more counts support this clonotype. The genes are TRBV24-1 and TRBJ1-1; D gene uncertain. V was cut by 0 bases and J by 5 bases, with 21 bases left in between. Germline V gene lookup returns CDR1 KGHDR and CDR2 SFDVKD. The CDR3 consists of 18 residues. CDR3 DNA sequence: TGTGCCACCAGTGATTTGCCCCCGGAAGCCAGTGTCAATACTGAAGCTTTCTTT. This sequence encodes CATSDLPPEASVNTEAFF.

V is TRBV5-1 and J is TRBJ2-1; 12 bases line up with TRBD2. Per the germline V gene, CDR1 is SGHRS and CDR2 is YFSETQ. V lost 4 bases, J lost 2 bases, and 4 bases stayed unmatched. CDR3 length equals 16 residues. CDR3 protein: CASSPWTSGTYNEQFF. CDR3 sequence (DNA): TGCGCCAGCAGCCCCTGGACTAGCGGGACCTACAATGAGCAGTTCTTC.

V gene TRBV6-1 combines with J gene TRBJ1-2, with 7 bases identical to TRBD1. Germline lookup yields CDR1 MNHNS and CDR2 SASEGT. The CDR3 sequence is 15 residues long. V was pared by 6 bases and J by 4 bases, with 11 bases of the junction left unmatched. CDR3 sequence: CASSPETGKGYGYTF. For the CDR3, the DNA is TGTGCCAGCAGCCCCGAGACAGGGAAGGGCTATGGCTACACCTTC.

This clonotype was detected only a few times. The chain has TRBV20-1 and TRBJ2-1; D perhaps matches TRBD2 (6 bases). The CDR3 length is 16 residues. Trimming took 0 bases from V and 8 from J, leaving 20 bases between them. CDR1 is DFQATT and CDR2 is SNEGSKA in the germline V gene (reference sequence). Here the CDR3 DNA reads TGCAGTGCTAGAGAGCAGGGACTTCGGTTGAGACATGAGCAGTTCTTC. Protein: CSAREQGLRLRHEQFF.

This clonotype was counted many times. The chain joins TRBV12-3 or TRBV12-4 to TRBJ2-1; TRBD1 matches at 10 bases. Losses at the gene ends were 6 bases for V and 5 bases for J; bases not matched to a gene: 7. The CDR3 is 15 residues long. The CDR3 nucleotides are TGTGCCAGCAGGGTTGGGACAGGGGTAAACAATGAGCAGTTCTTC. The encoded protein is CASRVGTGVNNEQFF.

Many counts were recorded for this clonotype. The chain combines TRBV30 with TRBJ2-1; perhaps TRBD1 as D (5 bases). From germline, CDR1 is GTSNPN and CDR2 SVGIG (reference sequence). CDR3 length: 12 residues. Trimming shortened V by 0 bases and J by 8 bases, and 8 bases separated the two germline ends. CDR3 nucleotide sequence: TGTGCCTGGAGTGTACAGGTGGATGAGCAGTTCTTC. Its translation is CAWSVQVDEQFF.